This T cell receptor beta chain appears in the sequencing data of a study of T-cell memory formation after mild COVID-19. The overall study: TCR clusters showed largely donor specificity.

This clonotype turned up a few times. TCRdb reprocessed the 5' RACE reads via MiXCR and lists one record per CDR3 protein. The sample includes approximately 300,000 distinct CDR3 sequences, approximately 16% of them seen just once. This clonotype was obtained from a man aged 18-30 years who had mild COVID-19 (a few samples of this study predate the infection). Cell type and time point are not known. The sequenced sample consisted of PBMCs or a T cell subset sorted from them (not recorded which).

The CDR3 sequence: CASSYTSAQETQYF. The CDR3 DNA follows: TGCGCCAGCAGCTACACTAGCGCTCAAGAGACCCAGTACTTC. The chain has TRBV5-1 and TRBJ2-5; 7 positions match TRBD2. The CDR3 sequence is 14 residues long. V lost 3 bases and J lost 2; bases outside the gene matches: 4. Per germline, CDR1 SGHRS and CDR2 YFSETQ.